A single sample is the source of the 24 T cell receptor beta chains below, sequenced in a study of regulatory T cells in long-lasting Graves disease. Arm-PCR with iRepertoire HTBI primers amplified the CDR3 regions for these TCR beta libraries. TCRdb ran MiXCR on the multiplex PCR reads and lists one entry per CDR3 protein. The sample has about 210,000 distinct CDR3 sequences, less than 20% seen once. The time point was: newly diagnosed GD, antithyroid drugs for less than 3 months. RNA isolated from PBMCs was used to make the TCR library. These data were also reused for a study on T cells in Graves' hyperthyroidism and ophthalmopathy.

The source material was peripheral blood mononuclear cells (PBMCs), sampled at new diagnosis, from a patient treated with antithyroid drugs. The receptor set was obtained from a woman in her thirties with Graves disease.

In its sample, this clonotype was seen many times. The chain is built from TRBV6-1 and TRBJ1-5; 10 bases match TRBD1. The ends lost 6 bases at V and 3 bases at J; junction bases unmatched: 14. There are 18 residues in the CDR3. Per the germline V gene, CDR1 is MNHNS and CDR2 is SASEGT. The CDR3 reads CASRGSPGTGAYNQPQHF. CDR3 sequence (DNA): TGTGCCAGCAGAGGATCCCCCGGGACAGGGGCCTACAATCAGCCCCAGCATTTT.

At least ten counts were recorded for this clonotype. The chain has TRBV27 and TRBJ1-3; 7 bases line up with TRBD1. With V trimmed by 5 bases and J by 4 bases, 8 bases remained unmatched. Germline V lookup: CDR1 MNHEY, CDR2 SMNVEV (reference sequence). The CDR3 loop spans 15 amino acids. For the CDR3, the DNA is TGTGCCAGCAGTACGACAGGGACGGGCGGAAACACCATATATTTT. This sequence encodes CASSTTGTGGNTIYF.

This clonotype has at least ten counts. An end of the junction does not agree with germline; a read error may underlie this. The chain employs TRBV6-1 and TRBJ1-4; tentative D call: TRBD1 (6 bases). The CDR3 has 21 residues. Germline CDR1 is MNHNS and CDR2 is SASEGT. The CDR3 DNA follows: TGTGCCAGCAGGGAAGAAGGACGCAAAATCACAGGGAATACTGTTGGCGAAAAACTGTTTTTT. Protein sequence: CASREEGRKITGNTVGEKLFF.

There are a few counts of this clonotype. The chain recombines TRBV5-1 with TRBJ2-7; 7 bases map to TRBD2. The ends lost 4 bases at V and 3 bases at J; junction bases unmatched: 7. This CDR3 has 14 residues. CDR1 is SGHRS and CDR2 is YFSETQ in the germline V gene. In nucleotides, the CDR3 is TGCGCCAGCAGCACCGGACTAGGCATCTACGAGCAGTACTTC. It encodes CASSTGLGIYEQYF.

This clonotype was counted at least ten times. V usage is TRBV11-2 and J usage is TRBJ2-7; D remains ambiguous. The CDR3 runs to 12 residues. V shed 5 bases and J shed 11 bases, with 16 bases lying between them. CDR1 and CDR2 (germline): SGHAT, FQNNGV. CDR3 protein: CASSPSRGLKYF. CDR3 sequence (DNA): TGTGCCAGCAGCCCCAGTCGCGGTCTGAAGTACTTC.

As regards this clonotype: This likely traces to a read error, being one base from a far larger clone. V is TRBV6-2 or TRBV6-3 and J is TRBJ1-4; no reliable D call. The CDR3 spans 12 residues. Trimming removed 5 bases at V and 8 bases at J, with 9 bases between. The germline CDR1 and CDR2 sequences are MNHEY and SVGEGT. CDR3 sequence (DNA): TGTGCCAGCAGTGGACTGGGGGAAAAACTGTTTTTT. It encodes CASSGLGEKLFF.

The sample holds many counts of this clonotype. The chain links TRBV28 to TRBJ2-1, with 9 positions matching TRBD2. Unmatched junction bases numbered 7, after V lost 2 bases and J lost 8 bases. Germline V CDR1 and CDR2: MDHEN, SYDVKM. The CDR3 loop spans 15 amino acids. CDR3 sequence (DNA): TGTGCCAGCAGTTTACTCGCGGGAGGGGTCGATGAGCAGTTCTTC. Translated: CASSLLAGGVDEQFF.

This clonotype was detected a few times. The V call is TRBV20-1, the J call TRBJ1-1; D is perhaps TRBD1 (6 bases). This CDR3 has 13 residues. V lost 4 bases, J lost 8 bases, and 17 bases lay in between. Germline V CDR1 and CDR2: DFQATT, SNEGSKA (reference sequence). The CDR3 here is CSAIGGGGAEAFF. The DNA for the CDR3 is TGCAGTGCTATCGGAGGGGGTGGTGCCGAAGCTTTCTTT.

The chain has TRBV10-3 and TRBJ2-1, with 15 bases fitting TRBD2. Germline V gives CDR1 ENHRY, CDR2 SYGVKD. CDR3 size: 14 residues. Unmatched junction bases numbered 4, after V lost 9 bases and J lost 7 bases. DNA of the CDR3: TGTGCCATGGGACTAGCGGGGGGAAAGAATGAGCAGTTCTTC. This gives the protein CAMGLAGGKNEQFF.

With respect to this clonotype: It is likely a read error: a sequence one base away is far more abundant. The chain uses TRBV7-2 and TRBJ2-1, with 7 bases lining up with TRBD2. Unmatched junction bases numbered 6, after V lost 2 bases and J lost 8 bases. The CDR3 is made up of 14 amino acids. Germline V gives CDR1 SGHTA, CDR2 FQGNSA. In nucleotides, the CDR3 is TGTGCCAGCAGCTTACCGGGGGGTCTCCATGAGCAGTTCTTC. It yields the protein CASSLPGGLHEQFF.

This clonotype was recorded at least ten times. The chain is built from TRBV5-1 and TRBJ1-2, with TRBD1 as a possible D gene (6 bases). The CDR3 runs to 12 residues. CDR1 and CDR2 from the germline V gene are SGHRS and YFSETQ. With 0 bases removed from V and 8 bases from J, the gap between germline ends came to 8 bases. CDR3 in amino acids: CASSLEGGGYTF. Here the CDR3 DNA reads TGCGCCAGCAGCTTGGAAGGGGGAGGCTACACCTTC.

This clonotype was detected a few times. This chain joins TRBV20-1 and TRBJ2-1, with 8 bases aligning to TRBD2. The J segment lost 2 bases and the V segment lost 0 bases, leaving 6 bases of the junction unmatched. Germline V CDR1 and CDR2: DFQATT, SNEGSKA (reference sequence). The CDR3 has 16 amino acids. The CDR3 is CSARDLSGGPYNEQFF. The CDR3 DNA is TGCAGTGCTAGAGATCTAAGCGGGGGTCCCTACAATGAGCAGTTCTTC.

Many counts were recorded for this clonotype. This chain uses TRBV6-1 with TRBJ2-3; D may be TRBD2 (7 bases). The CDR3 consists of 17 residues. Trimming left V 2 bases short and J 7 bases short, with 22 bases between. From germline, CDR1 is MNHNS and CDR2 SASEGT. CDR3 sequence: CASSESMGGARENTQYF. The CDR3 region has the DNA TGTGCCAGCAGTGAATCGATGGGGGGGGCGAGGGAAAATACGCAGTATTTT.

This clonotype was seen repeatedly, ten times or more. This chain uses TRBV7-2 with TRBJ1-1; D is ambiguous. The CDR3 length is 14 residues. V shed 2 bases and J shed 4 bases, with 11 bases lying between them. Germline V lookup: CDR1 SGHTA, CDR2 FQGNSA. The chain's CDR3 is CASSLTWQRTEAFF. CDR3 DNA: TGTGCCAGCAGCTTAACTTGGCAACGCACTGAAGCTTTCTTT. Filled out from reference TRBV7-2 and TRBJ1-1, the complete variable domain reads GAGVSQSPSNKVTEKGKDVELRCDPISGHTALYWYRQSLGQGLEFLIYFQGNSAPDKSGLPSDRFSAERTGGSVSTLTIQRTQQEDSAVYLCASSLTWQRTEAFFGQGTRLTVV.

This clonotype came up many times. The chain carries TRBV18 and TRBJ1-1; no definite D call. Deletions cut 6 bases from V and 7 bases from J, with 12 bases between. The CDR3 is 12 amino acids. Germline CDR1 and CDR2: KGHSH and LQKENI. CDR3 region: CASSLIGNEAFF. The CDR3 bases are TGTGCCAGCTCCCTCATAGGGAATGAAGCTTTCTTT.

This clonotype was observed many times. The rearrangement joins TRBV20-1 to TRBJ2-1; 9 nucleotides agree with TRBD2. V gave up 6 bases and J gave up 9 bases; unmatched junction bases: 12. The germline gives CDR1 DFQATT, CDR2 SNEGSKA (reference sequence). There are 14 residues in the CDR3. The CDR3 DNA reads TGCAGTGCCACCCGGGCTAGCGGGGAGATTGAGCAGTTCTTC. Protein sequence: CSATRASGEIEQFF.

This clonotype was recorded many times. The V gene is TRBV7-6, the J gene TRBJ2-3; 7 nucleotides match TRBD1. The CDR3 totals 16 residues. J was trimmed by 4 bases and V by 0 bases; bases with no gene match: 7. The V gene's germline CDR1 is SGHVS and CDR2 FNYEAQ. The CDR3 sequence is CASSLATSGGADTQYF. CDR3 DNA: TGTGCCAGCAGCTTAGCCACCTCAGGGGGAGCAGATACGCAGTATTTT.

This clonotype was seen many times. The rearrangement joins TRBV3-1 to TRBJ1-2; 9 bases are a match to TRBD1. J lost 6 bases, V lost 2 bases, and 13 bases had no gene match. CDR1 is LGHDT, CDR2 YNNKEL, per germline (reference sequence). This CDR3 contains 17 residues. The CDR3 region is CASSQSLSGTGRNGYTF. The CDR3 bases are TGTGCCAGCAGCCAATCCTTGTCCGGGACAGGGCGGAATGGCTACACCTTC.

In this sample, this clonotype turned up a few times. The genes are TRBV6-2 or TRBV6-3 and TRBJ1-2; D is unclear. The V gene lost 7 bases and the J gene lost 5 bases, with 17 bases spanning the gap. The CDR3 loop spans 14 amino acids. Germline V gene data show CDR1 as MNHEY and CDR2 as SVGEGT. CDR3 sequence (DNA): TGTGCCAGCACTTCAAAGGTCAGACTGTATGGCTACACCTTC. Protein sequence: CASTSKVRLYGYTF.

This clonotype was seen a few times. The rearrangement links TRBV11-2 to TRBJ2-7, with 8 bases that match TRBD2. This CDR3 comprises 13 residues. V shed 5 bases and J 6 bases; nucleotides not matched to a gene: 6. CDR1 SGHAT and CDR2 FQNNGV come from the germline V gene. The CDR3 bases are TGTGCCAGCAGCCCAGGACTAGCCTTCGAGCAGTACTTC. Protein: CASSPGLAFEQYF.

This clonotype was found many times. CDR3 sequence: CASSDRGHEQYF. As DNA, the CDR3 is TGTGCCAGCAGTGACAGGGGCCACGAGCAGTACTTC. V is TRBV27 and J is TRBJ2-7, with 8 bases matching TRBD1. J lost 5 bases, V lost 5 bases, and 2 bases had no gene match. Germline lookup yields CDR1 MNHEY and CDR2 SMNVEV (reference sequence). CDR3 length: 12 residues.

This clonotype was observed at least ten times. The CDR3 DNA sequence: TGTGCCAGCAGCGGTTCCCTAGCGGCACTCTACGAGCAGTACTTC. Translation gives CASSGSLAALYEQYF. The rearrangement links TRBV6-2 or TRBV6-3 to TRBJ2-7, with 7 nucleotides matching TRBD2. The CDR3 length is 15 residues. The ends lost 6 bases at V and 3 bases at J; junction bases unmatched: 11. Looked up from germline, CDR1 is MNHEY and CDR2 is SVGEGT.

This clonotype was seen many times. The chain has TRBV28 and TRBJ1-5; no reliable D call. V was pared by 3 bases and J by 0 bases, with 15 bases between. This CDR3 has 17 residues. Germline CDR1 is MDHEN and CDR2 is SYDVKM. The CDR3 DNA follows: TGTGCCAGCAGTTTTCGGGCAGGCGGATATAGCAATCAGCCCCAGCATTTT. Protein: CASSFRAGGYSNQPQHF.

The chain has TRBV24-1 and TRBJ2-3; unclear D gene. This CDR3 contains 16 residues. Between the trimmed V and J ends, which lost 2 bases and 1 base, there was a span of 12 bases. The germline gives CDR1 KGHDR, CDR2 SFDVKD. CDR3 DNA: TGTGCCACCAGTGATTCGCTAGGGCCCGGCACAGATACGCAGTATTTT. Translating it yields CATSDSLGPGTDTQYF.